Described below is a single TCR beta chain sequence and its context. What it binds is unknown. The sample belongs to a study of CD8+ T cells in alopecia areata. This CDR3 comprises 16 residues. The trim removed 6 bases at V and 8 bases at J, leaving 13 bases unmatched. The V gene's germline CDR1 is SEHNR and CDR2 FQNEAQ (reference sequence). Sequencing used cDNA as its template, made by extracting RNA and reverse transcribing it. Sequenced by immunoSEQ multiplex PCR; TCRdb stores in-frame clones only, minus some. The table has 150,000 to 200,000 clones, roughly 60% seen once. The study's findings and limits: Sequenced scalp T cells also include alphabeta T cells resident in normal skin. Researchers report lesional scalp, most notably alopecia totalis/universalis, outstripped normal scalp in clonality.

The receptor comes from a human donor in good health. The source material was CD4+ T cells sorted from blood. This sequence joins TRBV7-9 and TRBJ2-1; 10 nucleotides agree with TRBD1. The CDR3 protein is CASRRTGTGAGDEQFF. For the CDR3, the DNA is TGTGCCAGCAGACGAACCGGGACAGGGGCGGGGGATGAGCAGTTCTTC. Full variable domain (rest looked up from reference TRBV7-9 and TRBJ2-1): DTGVSQNPRHKITKRGQNVTFRCDPISEHNRLYWYRQTLGQGPEFLTYFQNEAQLEKSRLLSDRFSAERPKGSFSTLEIQRTEQGDSAMYLCASRRTGTGAGDEQFFGPGTRLTVL.